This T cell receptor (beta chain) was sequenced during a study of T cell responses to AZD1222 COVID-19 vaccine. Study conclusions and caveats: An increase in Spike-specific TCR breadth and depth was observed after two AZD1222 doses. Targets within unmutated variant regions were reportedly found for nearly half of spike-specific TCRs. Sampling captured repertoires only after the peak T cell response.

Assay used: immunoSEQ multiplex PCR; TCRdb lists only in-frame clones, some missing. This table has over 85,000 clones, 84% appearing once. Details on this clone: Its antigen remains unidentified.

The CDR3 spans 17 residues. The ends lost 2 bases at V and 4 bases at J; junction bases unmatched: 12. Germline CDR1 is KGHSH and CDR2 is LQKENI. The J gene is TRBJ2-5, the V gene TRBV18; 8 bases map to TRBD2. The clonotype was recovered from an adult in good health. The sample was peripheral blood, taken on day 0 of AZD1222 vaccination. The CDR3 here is CASSPSEIAGFRETQYF. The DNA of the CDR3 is TGTGCCAGCTCACCAAGTGAGATAGCGGGATTCCGAGAGACCCAGTACTTC. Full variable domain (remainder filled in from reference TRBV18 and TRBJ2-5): NAGVMQNPRHLVRRRGQEARLRCSPMKGHSHVYWYRQLPEEGLKFMVYLQKENIIDESGMPKERFSAEFPKEGPSILRIQQVVRGDSAAYFCASSPSEIAGFRETQYFGPGTRLLVL.